This record covers a single T cell receptor (beta chain). The protocol was immunoSEQ multiplex PCR, while the TCRdb copy is restricted to in-frame clones and leaves out a portion. Of 15,000 to 20,000 clones listed, 76% are singletons. Germline loops: CDR1 SGHRS, CDR2 YFSETQ. Trimming pared 0 bases from V and 4 bases from J, leaving 19 bases between. The CDR3 loop spans 17 amino acids. Time point noted: cycle 4 day 1 (C4D1), after six to seven weeks of nivolumab. After autologous stem cell transplantation all patients relapsed, and prior brentuximab vedotin exposure differed between cohorts. These data come from a study of PD-1 blockade in classical Hodgkin lymphoma.

The sequence was collected from a human donor with classical Hodgkin lymphoma. Sequences were derived from peripheral blood mononuclear cells (PBMCs), sampled before the fourth cycle of nivolumab. The chain joins TRBV5-1 to TRBJ1-1, with a possible D match to TRBD1 (5 bases). The CDR3 region is CASSLEVLGDRITEAFF. The CDR3 DNA follows: TGCGCCAGCAGCTTGGAGGTTCTGGGGGATCGGATCACTGAAGCTTTCTTT.